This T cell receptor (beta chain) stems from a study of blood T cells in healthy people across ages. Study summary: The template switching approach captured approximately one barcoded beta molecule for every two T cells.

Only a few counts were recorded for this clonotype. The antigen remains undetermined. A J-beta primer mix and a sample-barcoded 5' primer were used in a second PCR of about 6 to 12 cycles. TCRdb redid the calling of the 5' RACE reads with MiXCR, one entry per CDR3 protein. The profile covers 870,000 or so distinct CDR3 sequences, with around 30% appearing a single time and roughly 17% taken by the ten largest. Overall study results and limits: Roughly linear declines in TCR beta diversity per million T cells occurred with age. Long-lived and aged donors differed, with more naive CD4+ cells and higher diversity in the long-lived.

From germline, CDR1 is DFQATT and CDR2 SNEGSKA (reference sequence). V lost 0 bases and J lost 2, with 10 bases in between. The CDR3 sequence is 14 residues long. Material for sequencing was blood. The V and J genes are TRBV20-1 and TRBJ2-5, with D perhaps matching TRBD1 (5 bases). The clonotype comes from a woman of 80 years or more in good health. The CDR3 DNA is TGCAGTGCTAGAGATCCAGGGAAACAAGAGACCCAGTACTTC. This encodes CSARDPGKQETQYF.